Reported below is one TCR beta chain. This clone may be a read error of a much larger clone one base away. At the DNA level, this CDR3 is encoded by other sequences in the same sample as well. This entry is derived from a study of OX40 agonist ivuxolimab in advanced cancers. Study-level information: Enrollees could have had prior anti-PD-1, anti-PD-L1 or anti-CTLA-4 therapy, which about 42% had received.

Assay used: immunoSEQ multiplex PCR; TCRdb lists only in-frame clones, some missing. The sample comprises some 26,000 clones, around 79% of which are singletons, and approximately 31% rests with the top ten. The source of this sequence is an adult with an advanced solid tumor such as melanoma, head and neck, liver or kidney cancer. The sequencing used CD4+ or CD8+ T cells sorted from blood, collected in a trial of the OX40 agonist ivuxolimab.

The CDR3 DNA sequence: TGTGCCAGCAGTTTCTCAGTCAGGGTTGGGGAGCTGTTTTTT. This encodes CASSFSVRVGELFF. The V gene is TRBV27, the J gene TRBJ2-2, with D perhaps TRBD1 (5 bases). CDR3 length: 14 amino acids. The V and J ends lost 3 bases and 8 bases respectively, with 13 bases between them. Germline CDR1 MNHEY, CDR2 SMNVEV (reference sequence).